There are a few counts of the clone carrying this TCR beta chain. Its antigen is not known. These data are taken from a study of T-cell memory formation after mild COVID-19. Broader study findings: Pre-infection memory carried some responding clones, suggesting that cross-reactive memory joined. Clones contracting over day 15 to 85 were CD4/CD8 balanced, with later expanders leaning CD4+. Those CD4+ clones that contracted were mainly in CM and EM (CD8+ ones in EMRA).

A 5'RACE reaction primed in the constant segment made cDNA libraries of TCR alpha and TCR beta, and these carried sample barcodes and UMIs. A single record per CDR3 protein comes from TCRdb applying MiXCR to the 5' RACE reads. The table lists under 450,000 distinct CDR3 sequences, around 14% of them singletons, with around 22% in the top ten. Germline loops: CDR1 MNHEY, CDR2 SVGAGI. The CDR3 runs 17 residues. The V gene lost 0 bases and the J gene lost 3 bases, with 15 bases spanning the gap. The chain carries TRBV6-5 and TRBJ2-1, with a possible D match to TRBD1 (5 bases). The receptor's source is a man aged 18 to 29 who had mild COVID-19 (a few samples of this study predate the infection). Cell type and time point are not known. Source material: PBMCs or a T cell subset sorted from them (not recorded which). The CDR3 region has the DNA TGTGCCAGCAGTTACTCGAGTCAGGGATACAGCTACAATGAGCAGTTCTTC. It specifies CASSYSSQGYSYNEQFF.